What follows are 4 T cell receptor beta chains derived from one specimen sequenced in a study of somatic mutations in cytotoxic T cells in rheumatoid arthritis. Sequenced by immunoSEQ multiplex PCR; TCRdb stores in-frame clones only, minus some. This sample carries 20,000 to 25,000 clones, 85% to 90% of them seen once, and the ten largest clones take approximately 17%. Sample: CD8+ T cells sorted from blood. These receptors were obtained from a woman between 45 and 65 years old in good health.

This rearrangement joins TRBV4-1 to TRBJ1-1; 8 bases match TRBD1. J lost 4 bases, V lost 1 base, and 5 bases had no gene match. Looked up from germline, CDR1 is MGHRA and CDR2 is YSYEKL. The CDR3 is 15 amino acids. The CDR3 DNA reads TGCGCCAGCAGCCAAGCAGCAGGGGGCGGCACTGAAGCTTTCTTT. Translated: CASSQAAGGGTEAFF.

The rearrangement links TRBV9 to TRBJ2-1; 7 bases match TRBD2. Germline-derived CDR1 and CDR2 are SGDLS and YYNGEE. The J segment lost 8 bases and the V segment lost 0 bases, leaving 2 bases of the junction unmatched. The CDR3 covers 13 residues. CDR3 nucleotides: TGTGCCAGCAGCGTAGGGGGGGGGTATGAGCAGTTCTTC. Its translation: CASSVGGGYEQFF.

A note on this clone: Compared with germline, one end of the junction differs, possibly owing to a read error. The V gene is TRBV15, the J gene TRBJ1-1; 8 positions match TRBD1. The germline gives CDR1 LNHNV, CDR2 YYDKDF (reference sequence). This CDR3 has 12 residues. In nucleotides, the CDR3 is TGTGCCACCAGCAGTCCAGGACAGGGAACCCAGTTT. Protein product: CATSSPGQGTQF.

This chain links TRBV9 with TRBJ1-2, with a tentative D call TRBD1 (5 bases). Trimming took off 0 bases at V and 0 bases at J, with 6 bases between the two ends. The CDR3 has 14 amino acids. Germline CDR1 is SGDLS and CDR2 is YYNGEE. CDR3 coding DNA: TGTGCCAGCAGCGTAGGAGGGGCTAACTATGGCTACACCTTC. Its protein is CASSVGGANYGYTF.